These 15 T cell receptor beta chains were sequenced from one sample in a study of blood T cells in healthy people across ages. It was with a sample-barcoded 5' primer and a J-beta primer mix that a second PCR of roughly 7 to 12 cycles was run. TCRdb re-analysed the 5' RACE reads in MiXCR, keeping a single row per CDR3 protein. This sample has approximately 900,000 distinct CDR3 sequences, with approximately 49% found just once. The sequenced material came from blood. The receptors here all came from a man aged 25 to 40 in good health.

This rearrangement joins TRBV6-6 to TRBJ2-3, with TRBD2 identical over 8 bases. This CDR3 comprises 14 residues. CDR1 is MNHNY, CDR2 SVGAGI, per germline (reference sequence). V was pared by 6 bases and J by 6 bases, with 8 bases of the junction left unmatched. CDR3 nucleotides: TGTGCCAGCAGACCACCGGGGGGGGGTGATACGCAGTATTTT. Encoded protein: CASRPPGGGDTQYF.

The CDR3 here is CASSQEGTGISYGYTF. The CDR3 nucleotides read TGCGCCAGCAGCCAAGAAGGAACAGGGATAAGCTATGGCTACACCTTC. The V and J genes are TRBV4-1 and TRBJ1-2, with TRBD1 as a possible D gene (6 bases). The CDR3 extends over 16 amino acids. The ends were cut back, 0 bases at V and 4 bases at J, with 15 bases in the middle. CDR1 is MGHRA, CDR2 YSYEKL, per germline.

This clonotype was recorded a few times. The chain combines TRBV12-3 or TRBV12-4 with TRBJ1-2; D possibly corresponds to TRBD1 (6 bases). The CDR3 length is 12 residues. Trimming stripped 6 bases from V and 7 bases from J, with 12 bases between. CDR3 sequence reads: CASSRDMGGYTF. CDR3 nucleotides: TGTGCCAGCAGCCGGGACATGGGTGGCTACACCTTC.

This clonotype turned up a few times. This chain links TRBV12-3 or TRBV12-4 with TRBJ2-5; D is uncertain. Trimming stripped 2 bases from V and 0 bases from J, with 7 bases between. This CDR3 has 14 amino acids. The CDR3 bases are TGTGCCAGCAGTTTAACTGGGTACCAAGAGACCCAGTACTTC. This codes for CASSLTGYQETQYF.

This clonotype occurred a few times. The chain recombines TRBV6-2 or TRBV6-3 with TRBJ1-2; D gene unclear. Trimming took off 1 base at V and 2 bases at J, with 5 bases between the two ends. Germline assignment: CDR1 MNHEY and CDR2 SVGEGT. The CDR3 sequence is 13 residues long. The CDR3: CASSYFGNYGYTF. The CDR3 DNA reads as TGTGCCAGCAGTTACTTCGGGAACTATGGCTACACCTTC.

This chain connects TRBV6-6 to TRBJ2-3; 7 bases agree with TRBD1. This CDR3 has 15 amino acids. Trimming at V came to 3 bases and at J to 2 bases, leaving 5 bases not matched to a gene. Germline values: CDR1 MNHNY, CDR2 SVGAGI (reference sequence). CDR3 residues: CASSYWDSYTDTQYF. CDR3 nucleotide sequence: TGTGCCAGCAGTTATTGGGACAGCTACACAGATACGCAGTATTTT.

This clonotype was seen more than once but under ten times. This chain connects TRBV6-1 to TRBJ1-5, with D uncertain. The CDR3 is 16 residues long. The germline V gene encodes CDR1 MNHNS and CDR2 SASEGT. V was cut by 1 base and J by 3 bases, with 13 bases left in between. The CDR3 bases are TGTGCCAGCAGTGAAGTAAGGGTGGCCTACAATCAGCCCCAGCATTTT. It codes for CASSEVRVAYNQPQHF.

This rearrangement joins TRBV4-2 to TRBJ1-2; D call uncertain. V lost 0 bases and J lost 2, with 10 bases in between. Germline V gene sequence: CDR1 LGHNA, CDR2 YNFKEQ. There are 15 residues in the CDR3. DNA of the CDR3: TGTGCCAGCAGCCAAGAGAACAACGTAAACTATGGCTACACCTTC. Its translation is CASSQENNVNYGYTF.

The chain employs TRBV5-1 and TRBJ2-7; 8 bases match TRBD1. The length of the CDR3 is 14 residues. J gave up 6 bases and V 5 bases, and 10 bases lay outside the gene matches. Germline CDR1 reads SGHRS; CDR2 reads YFSETQ. For the CDR3, the DNA is TGCGCCAGCAGTGGGGGACAGGTAAACGCCGAGCAGTACTTC. It codes for CASSGGQVNAEQYF.

This clonotype was counted only a few times. This chain connects TRBV14 to TRBJ1-1, with D unresolved. The germline CDR1 and CDR2 sequences are SGHDN and FVKESK. The CDR3 covers 17 residues. The V gene lost 1 base and the J gene lost 0 bases, with 15 bases spanning the gap. The CDR3 sequence: CASSQALRAGMNTEAFF. CDR3 bases: TGTGCCAGCAGCCAAGCGTTGAGGGCAGGCATGAACACTGAAGCTTTCTTT.

This chain uses TRBV7-9 with TRBJ2-7; 7 nucleotides align to TRBD1. This CDR3 comprises 15 residues. V shed 1 base and J 5 bases; nucleotides not matched to a gene: 8. Per the germline V gene, CDR1 is SEHNR and CDR2 is FQNEAQ (reference sequence). CDR3 nucleotides: TGTGCCAGCAGCTTAGGAGGGACAGTCGTGGACGAGCAGTACTTC. The encoded protein is CASSLGGTVVDEQYF.

This clonotype came up a few times. This chain connects TRBV12-3 or TRBV12-4 to TRBJ2-1; TRBD1 is a possible D gene (5 bases). V was shortened by 1 base and J by 0 bases, with 10 bases between the two germline ends. The CDR3 is 16 amino acids. In DNA, the CDR3 is TGTGCCAGCAGTTTAGGGGGCAGATTCTCCTACAATGAGCAGTTCTTC. This gives the protein CASSLGGRFSYNEQFF.

The chain couples TRBV11-3 to TRBJ2-7; maybe TRBD2 (6 bases). The length of the CDR3 is 13 residues. Germline V CDR1 and CDR2: SGHNT, YENEEA. With 1 base removed from V and 5 bases from J, the gap between germline ends came to 9 bases. CDR3 DNA: TGTGCCAGCAGCTTAGTTGAGCGGGACGAGCAGTACTTC. It translates to CASSLVERDEQYF.

This clonotype showed up many times. The J gene is TRBJ2-5, the V gene TRBV5-1, with a possible D match to TRBD2 (5 bases). The CDR3 contains 16 residues. The germline V gene has CDR1 SGHRS and CDR2 YFSETQ. Deletions cut 1 base from V and 2 bases from J, with 15 bases between. Here the CDR3 DNA reads TGCGCCAGCAGCTTGACGGGCCTAGCCTTACAAGAGACCCAGTACTTC. This encodes CASSLTGLALQETQYF. The full variable domain, in which reference TRBV5-1 and TRBJ2-5 provide the parts outside the CDR3, is KAGVTQTPRYLIKTRGQQVTLSCSPISGHRSVSWYQQTPGQGLQFLFEYFSETQRNKGNFPGRFSGRQFSNSRSEMNVSTLELGDSALYLCASSLTGLALQETQYFGPGTRLLVL.

The gene calls are TRBV12-3 or TRBV12-4 and TRBJ1-6; D might be TRBD1 (6 bases). V was pared by 4 bases and J by 1 base, with 8 bases between. The CDR3 loop spans 15 amino acids. CDR3 sequence: CASSYQGSYNSPLHF. The CDR3 nucleotides are TGTGCCAGCAGTTATCAGGGGTCCTATAATTCACCCCTCCACTTT.